Following are 17 T cell receptor beta chains from one sample sequenced in a study of molecular identifiers for immune sequencing clone quantification. TCRdb itself ran the PCR reads through MiXCR, one entry per CDR3 protein. The table lists 300,000 to 400,000 distinct CDR3 sequences, roughly a quarter of them singletons. The sample taken for sequencing was naive CD8+ T cells from blood, with Jurkat cell RNA spiked in. Subset specified: FACS-sorted CD8+CD4-CCR7+CD45RA+ naive T cells. The receptors were sampled from a human donor in good health. Some libraries in this study had Jurkat cell RNA spiked in.

This clonotype was picked up many times. This chain connects TRBV12-3 or TRBV12-4 to TRBJ1-1; the D is unclear. CDR3 size: 11 residues. Between the trimmed V and J ends, which lost 5 bases and 11 bases, there was a span of 12 bases. The CDR3, as DNA: TGTGCCAGCAGTACCGGGCCTGCGGCTTTCTTT. Its protein product is CASSTGPAAFF.

Details on this clonotype: A much larger clone sits a single nucleotide away, making a read error possible. This is likely a read error, given that the CDR3 carries no conserved phenylalanine or tryptophan at its end. This rearrangement joins TRBV13 to TRBJ1-1; D unclear. Looked up from germline, CDR1 is PRHDT and CDR2 is FYEKMQ (reference sequence). V gave up 4 bases and J gave up 2 bases, with 11 bases separating them. The CDR3 runs to 14 residues. The CDR3 sequence: CASSSGNSNTEAFL. As DNA, the CDR3 is TGTGCCAGCAGCTCTGGTAACAGTAACACTGAAGCTTTCCTT.

The CDR3 DNA follows: TGTGCCAGCAGCTCTGACGGGGAGCAGTCCTACGAGCAGTACTTC. It specifies CASSSDGEQSYEQYF. The V call is TRBV11-2, the J call TRBJ2-7; D is perhaps TRBD2 (5 bases). With 4 bases removed from V and 1 base from J, the gap between germline ends came to 14 bases. The germline CDR1 and CDR2 sequences are SGHAT and FQNNGV. The CDR3 sequence is 15 residues long.

Remarks on this clonotype: A read error is possible here, since a much larger clone lies one base away. The genes are TRBV7-2 and TRBJ2-3; D is ambiguous. The CDR3 consists of 13 residues. CDR1 is SGHTA and CDR2 is FQGNSA in the germline V gene. Trimming removed 8 bases from V and 2 bases from J, with 11 bases in between. The CDR3 sequence is CASGSILTDTQYF. The CDR3 DNA reads as TGTGCCAGCGGCTCGATACTCACAGATACGCAGTATTTT.

This clonotype has only a few counts. The chain combines TRBV20-1 with TRBJ1-2; D is unresolved. The germline CDR1 and CDR2 sequences are DFQATT and SNEGSKA (reference sequence). V was trimmed by 0 bases and J by 4 bases, leaving 12 bases between them. The CDR3 extends over 14 amino acids. The CDR3 sequence: CSARDNLFSYGYTF. The DNA of the CDR3 is TGCAGTGCTAGAGATAATTTGTTCAGCTATGGCTACACCTTC.

This clonotype was recorded a few times. This chain connects TRBV4-1 to TRBJ2-1; D is possibly TRBD1 (6 bases). CDR3 length: 13 amino acids. The germline V and J ends were trimmed by 2 bases and 6 bases, with 8 bases remaining between them. Germline V gene sequence: CDR1 MGHRA, CDR2 YSYEKL. CDR3 region: CASSQLGGNEQFF. DNA for the CDR3: TGCGCCAGCAGCCAACTAGGGGGCAATGAGCAGTTCTTC.

This clonotype came up a few times. The chain uses TRBV28 and TRBJ2-5; D is unclear. This CDR3 is built from 13 residues. Deletions cut 3 bases from V and 0 bases from J, with 5 bases between. Germline lookup yields CDR1 MDHEN and CDR2 SYDVKM. This CDR3 reads CASSLGNQETQYF. Here the CDR3 DNA reads TGTGCCAGCAGTTTGGGAAACCAAGAGACCCAGTACTTC. Variable domain in full (rest from reference TRBV28 and TRBJ2-5): DVKVTQSSRYLVKRTGEKVFLECVQDMDHENMFWYRQDPGLGLRLIYFSYDVKMKEKGDIPEGYSVSREKKERFSLILESASTNQTSMYLCASSLGNQETQYFGPGTRLLVL.

In its sample, this clonotype was seen many times. The chain employs TRBV4-1 and TRBJ2-3; 8 nucleotides line up with TRBD2. V shed 4 bases and J 0 bases; nucleotides not matched to a gene: 6. This CDR3 region has 16 residues. CDR1 and CDR2 from the germline V gene are MGHRA and YSYEKL. In DNA, the CDR3 is TGCGCCAGCAGCCCGGCGGGGGGATCTAGCACAGATACGCAGTATTTT. This codes for CASSPAGGSSTDTQYF.

This clonotype was seen a handful of times. The J gene is TRBJ2-7, the V gene TRBV28, with TRBD2 identical over 8 bases. From germline, CDR1 is MDHEN and CDR2 SYDVKM. V was pared by 5 bases and J by 3 bases, with 6 bases of the junction left unmatched. This CDR3 is built from 14 residues. The CDR3 DNA sequence: TGTGCCAGCAGTCAGCGGGAGAAACGCTACGAGCAGTACTTC. Its protein is CASSQREKRYEQYF.

A word on this clonotype: A much larger clone lies a single base off, so this may be a read error. The rearrangement links TRBV29-1 to TRBJ2-7, with a possible D match to TRBD1 (6 bases). Per germline, CDR1 SQVTM and CDR2 ANQGSEA. The length of the CDR3 is 12 residues. The germline V and J ends were trimmed by 4 bases and 3 bases, with 10 bases remaining between them. The CDR3 loop is CSVVQGNYEQYF. The CDR3 DNA is TGCAGCGTTGTCCAGGGGAACTACGAGCAGTACTTC.

Concerning this clonotype itself: Just one base apart from a much larger clone, this may be a read error. This sequence joins TRBV24-1 and TRBJ2-3; D might be TRBD2 (6 bases). Trimming took 2 bases from V and 8 from J, leaving 22 bases between them. The CDR3 length is 17 residues. In germline, CDR1 is KGHDR, CDR2 SFDVKD. In DNA form, the CDR3 reads TGTGCCACCAGTGATTCGACGGGGGATGGCTTCGCAGGTACGCAGTATTTT. It yields the protein CATSDSTGDGFAGTQYF.

This clonotype has only a few counts. The gene calls are TRBV6-5 and TRBJ1-1, with D possibly TRBD1 on 5 matching bases. CDR1 MNHEY and CDR2 SVGAGI come from the germline V gene. There are 15 residues in the CDR3. Trimming took 0 bases from V and 6 from J, leaving 14 bases between them. The CDR3 spells CASSYSTALWAEAFF. The CDR3 region has the DNA TGTGCCAGCAGTTACTCGACAGCTTTATGGGCTGAAGCTTTCTTT.

The genes are TRBV30 and TRBJ2-7; 8 bases are shared with TRBD2. Germline CDR1 is GTSNPN and CDR2 is SVGIG (reference sequence). The CDR3 has 14 amino acids. The junction had 8 bases not matched to a gene; V was cut back by 3 bases and J by 4 bases. CDR3 bases: TGTGCCTGGAGAATGCGGGGGGTTAGGTACGAGCAGTACTTC. This translates into CAWRMRGVRYEQYF. The full variable domain, rest sourced from reference TRBV30 and TRBJ2-7, is SQTIHQWPATLVQPVGSPLSLECTVEGTSNPNLYWYRQAAGRGLQLLFYSVGIGQISSEVPQNLSASRPQDRQFILSSKKLLLSDSGFYLCAWRMRGVRYEQYFGPGTRLTVT.

This clonotype was counted at least ten times. The rearrangement uses TRBV14 and TRBJ1-1; tentatively, D is TRBD1 (6 bases). V lost 8 bases, J lost 4 bases, and 17 bases lay in between. CDR3 length: 14 amino acids. Looked up from germline, CDR1 is SGHDN and CDR2 is FVKESK. The DNA of the CDR3 is TGTGCCAGCGGATCTGTGGCAGGGGCCACTGAAGCTTTCTTT. This gives the protein CASGSVAGATEAFF.

Turning to this clonotype: This may be a read error, as it is one base from a much larger clone. The V call is TRBV28, the J call TRBJ2-6; D is perhaps TRBD2 (7 bases). This CDR3 is built from 18 residues. Looked up from germline, CDR1 is MDHEN and CDR2 is SYDVKM. V was trimmed by 3 bases and J by 2 bases, leaving 17 bases between them. CDR3 protein: CASSFRDGGRTGANVLTF. The CDR3 coding sequence is TGTGCCAGCAGTTTCCGGGACGGGGGGCGTACTGGGGCCAACGTCCTGACTTTC.

This clonotype was counted only a few times. The chain uses TRBV29-1 and TRBJ2-7; the match to TRBD2 covers 11 bases. The CDR3 extends over 17 amino acids. V shed 5 bases, J shed 3 bases, and the junction held 15 bases outside the gene matches. Germline CDR1 reads SQVTM; CDR2 reads ANQGSEA. CDR3 DNA: TGCAGCGTTCGAGGGGGGCTTCTAGCGGGAGGTCGCTACGAGCAGTACTTC. Its translation is CSVRGGLLAGGRYEQYF.

Note on this clonotype: The junction does not match germline at one end; this may be a read error. The chain recombines TRBV7-6 with TRBJ2-5, with TRBD2 as a possible D gene (5 bases). The V gene's germline CDR1 is SGHVS and CDR2 FNYEAQ. CDR3 length equals 14 residues. Here the CDR3 DNA reads TGTGCCAGCACCCCTGGCGGGTCCGCAGAGTCCCAGTACTTC. It yields the protein CASTPGGSAESQYF.